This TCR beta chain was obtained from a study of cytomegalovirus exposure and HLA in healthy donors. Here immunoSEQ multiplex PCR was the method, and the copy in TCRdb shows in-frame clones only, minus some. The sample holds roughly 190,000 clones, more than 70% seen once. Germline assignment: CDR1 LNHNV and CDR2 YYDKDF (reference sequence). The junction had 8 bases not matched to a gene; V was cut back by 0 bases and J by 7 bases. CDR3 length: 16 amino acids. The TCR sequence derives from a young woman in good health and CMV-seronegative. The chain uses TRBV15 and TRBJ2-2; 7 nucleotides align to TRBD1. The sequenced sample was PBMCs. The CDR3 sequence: CATSRDSDGQVGELFF. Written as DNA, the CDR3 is TGTGCCACCAGCAGAGACTCTGATGGACAGGTCGGGGAGCTGTTTTTT.